This T cell receptor beta chain originates from a study of T cell clonotyping in hematopoietic cell transplantation. Study conclusions and caveats: After transplant, recipient diversity fell while pathologically expanded clonotypes grew through day 180. Few recipient clonotypes overlapped donors; over 95% were de novo at given depth.

The protocol was immunoSEQ multiplex PCR, while the TCRdb copy is restricted to in-frame clones and leaves out a portion. This table holds around 17,000 clones, 70% to 75% found once. The CDR3 is 15 amino acids. In germline, CDR1 is MGHRA, CDR2 YSYEKL. V shed 5 bases and J 4 bases; nucleotides not matched to a gene: 2. Details on this clone: Antigen: not known.

The V and J genes are TRBV4-1 and TRBJ2-3; 14 bases fit TRBD2. Sequencing was performed on peripheral blood mononuclear cells. The sequence came from a woman aged 55-75 years in good health. Some clones in this sample may be carry-over from other donors' samples. The CDR3 sequence: CASSWGLAGADTQYF. In DNA, the CDR3 is TGCGCCAGCAGCTGGGGACTAGCGGGAGCAGATACGCAGTATTTT.